One and the same sample provided the 9 T cell receptor beta chains below, sequenced in a study of identical twins. TCRdb analysed the 5' RACE reads with MiXCR anew, one entry per CDR3 protein. Found here are around 530,000 distinct CDR3 sequences, roughly 15% of them singletons; the top ten hold roughly 0.43%. These same data were also listed under a study on yellow fever vaccine responses in identical twins.

The sample consisted of CD4+ T cells sorted from blood. These receptors originate from a woman aged 18 to 35 in good health.

In its sample, this clonotype was seen a few times. The CDR3 here is CSARGPSNYEQYF. CDR3 bases: TGCAGTGCTAGGGGACCTTCTAACTACGAGCAGTACTTC. V is TRBV20-1 and J is TRBJ2-7; D may correspond to TRBD1 or TRBD2 (5 bases each). Germline CDR1 is DFQATT and CDR2 is SNEGSKA (reference sequence). Trimming shortened V by 3 bases and J by 3 bases, and 12 bases separated the two germline ends. This CDR3 has 13 residues.

This clonotype was seen more than once but under ten times. V gene TRBV3-1 combines with J gene TRBJ2-1; 7 nucleotides line up with TRBD2. The CDR3 runs 18 residues. V was pared by 1 base and J by 6 bases, with 15 bases of the junction left unmatched. Germline CDR1 reads LGHDT; CDR2 reads YNNKEL (reference sequence). CDR3 sequence (DNA): TGTGCCAGCAGCCAAGTTCGGTTTGGGGGAGGGTCTTCCAATGAGCAGTTCTTC. It codes for CASSQVRFGGGSSNEQFF.

This clonotype was counted between two and nine times. J is TRBJ2-3 and V is TRBV20-1, with TRBD2 matching 11 bases. The CDR3 extends over 13 amino acids. J lost 6 bases, V lost 6 bases, and 5 bases had no gene match. Germline V gene data show CDR1 as DFQATT and CDR2 as SNEGSKA (reference sequence). CDR3 loop: CSALSGRADTQYF. The CDR3 nucleotides read TGCAGTGCCCTTAGCGGGAGGGCCGATACGCAGTATTTT.

This clonotype has a handful of counts. The chain combines TRBV20-1 with TRBJ1-5; perhaps TRBD1 as D (6 bases). The CDR3 extends over 15 amino acids. CDR1 and CDR2 from the germline V gene are DFQATT and SNEGSKA (reference sequence). V was cut by 2 bases and J by 7 bases, with 18 bases left in between. The CDR3 sequence: CSARPGGAAGQPQHF. The CDR3, as DNA: TGCAGTGCTAGACCTGGGGGCGCGGCGGGGCAGCCCCAGCATTTT.

The chain is built from TRBV6-5 and TRBJ1-5; the D gene is possibly TRBD1 (6 bases). Germline CDR1 is MNHEY and CDR2 is SVGAGI. The CDR3 loop spans 15 amino acids. Deletions cut 4 bases from V and 0 bases from J, with 10 bases between. The CDR3 sequence is CASSFRGNSNQPQHF. The CDR3 DNA follows: TGTGCCAGCAGTTTCAGGGGCAATAGCAATCAGCCCCAGCATTTT.

This clonotype was recorded at least ten times. J is TRBJ2-1 and V is TRBV12-3 or TRBV12-4; D remains ambiguous. Trimming shortened V by 5 bases and J by 0 bases, and 14 bases separated the two germline ends. The CDR3 has 16 amino acids. The CDR3 DNA reads TGTGCCAGCAGTACACGACTGGCGAGCTCCTACAATGAGCAGTTCTTC. Protein product: CASSTRLASSYNEQFF.

The CDR3 spells CASRADLTRAETQYF. The CDR3 DNA reads as TGCGCCAGCAGGGCTGACTTGACCCGGGCAGAGACCCAGTACTTC. The V gene is TRBV5-1, the J gene TRBJ2-5; D remains ambiguous. Germline-derived CDR1 and CDR2 are SGHRS and YFSETQ. V shed 5 bases and J shed 4 bases, with 18 bases lying between them. The CDR3 covers 15 residues.

The table lists this clonotype with a few counts. The chain couples TRBV12-3 or TRBV12-4 to TRBJ1-1; D remains unclear. This CDR3 has 13 amino acids. The germline V and J ends were trimmed by 7 bases and 0 bases, with 9 bases remaining between them. This CDR3 is CASNLGMNTEAFF. The CDR3 nucleotides are TGTGCCAGCAACCTGGGAATGAACACTGAAGCTTTCTTT.

V usage is TRBV28 and J usage is TRBJ2-3, with 7 positions matching TRBD2. The CDR3 runs to 13 residues. V shed 8 bases and J 2 bases; nucleotides not matched to a gene: 4. Germline CDR1 and CDR2: MDHEN and SYDVKM. The CDR3 region is CASAGDPTDTQYF. The DNA of the CDR3 is TGTGCCAGCGCGGGGGACCCCACAGATACGCAGTATTTT.